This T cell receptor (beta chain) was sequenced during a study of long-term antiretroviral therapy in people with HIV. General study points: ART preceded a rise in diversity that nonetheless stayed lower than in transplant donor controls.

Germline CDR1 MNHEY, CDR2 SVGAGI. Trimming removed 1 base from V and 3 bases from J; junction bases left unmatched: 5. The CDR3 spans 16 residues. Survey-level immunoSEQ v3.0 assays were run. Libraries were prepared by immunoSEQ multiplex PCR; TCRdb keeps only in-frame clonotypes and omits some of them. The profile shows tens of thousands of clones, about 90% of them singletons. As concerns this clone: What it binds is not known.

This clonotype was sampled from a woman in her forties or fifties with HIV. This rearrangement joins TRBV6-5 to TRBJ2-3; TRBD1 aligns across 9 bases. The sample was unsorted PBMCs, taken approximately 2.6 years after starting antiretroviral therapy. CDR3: CASSYYGGQGTDTQYF. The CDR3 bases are TGTGCCAGCAGTTACTACGGGGGACAGGGAACAGATACGCAGTATTTT.